One TCR beta chain is described in this entry. The germline gives CDR1 SGHAT, CDR2 FQNNGV. This CDR3 has 15 residues. V lost 7 bases and J lost 4; bases outside the gene matches: 8. Study processing details: From reference gene primer amplification, estimates of nucleated cell counts were derived. TCRdb's copy holds only in-frame clones and misses some; the assay was immunoSEQ multiplex PCR. V, J and clone size reflect that table, while D and trimming were determined from the DNA. The repertoire holds 45,000 to 65,000 clones, with around 90% as singletons. This sample is part of a study of blood T cell repertoires in COVID-19. Study details: Samples came from the United States, Italy and Spain, spanning acute and convalescent COVID-19. The analysed material was cDNA or gDNA that came from T cells, B-cell-depleted T cells, or PBMCs.

The sequencing sample was made of peripheral blood. This sequence was found in a human donor in a cohort sampled during active COVID-19. V gene TRBV11-2 combines with J gene TRBJ2-3; TRBD1 agrees at 10 bases. The CDR3 DNA reads as TGTGCCAGCACCCCCGACAGGGGGCGCGCAGATACGCAGTATTTT. Its protein product is CASTPDRGRADTQYF.